This passage covers 8 T cell receptor beta chains from one sample sequenced in a study of T cell responses to AZD1222 COVID-19 vaccine (dated by TCRdb to the early 2020s). Taken with the paper, the label for time point translates to: baseline before first vaccination. Receptors were amplified or captured by the immunoSEQ multiplex PCR assay. In TCRdb, the immuneACCESS table is reduced to in-frame sequences with V and J assigned. These tables do not hold every clone; where another copy was compared, an unresolved V gene accounts for under half, and the others remain unexplained. The sample table holds about 100,000 clones, of which about 88% were seen once. About 1.7% of the sample is taken by the ten largest. The sample consisted of peripheral blood, taken on day 0 of AZD1222 vaccination. The receptor source for this set is an adult in good health.

This chain connects TRBV7-2 to TRBJ1-5; 8 bases line up with TRBD1. CDR3 length: 15 residues. V dropped 1 base and J dropped 6; count of bases not matched to a gene: 5. In germline, CDR1 is SGHTA, CDR2 FQGNSA. The CDR3 DNA is TGTGCCAGCAGCTTAGGACAGGGGATGGGTCAGCCCCAGCATTTT. The encoded protein is CASSLGQGMGQPQHF. The full variable domain, its missing parts supplied by reference TRBV7-2 and TRBJ1-5, is GAGVSQSPSNKVTEKGKDVELRCDPISGHTALYWYRQSLGQGLEFLIYFQGNSAPDKSGLPSDRFSAERTGGSVSTLTIQRTQQEDSAVYLCASSLGQGMGQPQHFGDGTRLSIL.

The chain has TRBV30 and TRBJ2-7; D gene unclear. Trimming left V 6 bases short and J 2 bases short, with 14 bases between. This CDR3 comprises 13 residues. CDR1 is GTSNPN and CDR2 is SVGIG in the germline V gene (reference sequence). As DNA, the CDR3 is TGTGCCTGCCCCGGCGGCGGCCCCTACGAGCAGTACTTC. Translating it yields CACPGGGPYEQYF.

The rearrangement uses TRBV9 and TRBJ2-3, with a possible D match to TRBD2 (6 bases). Germline V gene data show CDR1 as SGDLS and CDR2 as YYNGEE. The CDR3 spans 15 residues. Deletions cut 2 bases from V and 0 bases from J, with 10 bases between. As DNA, the CDR3 is TGTGCCAGCAGCGTCGGGAGCGGTAGCACAGATACGCAGTATTTT. Translating gives CASSVGSGSTDTQYF.

This clone was seen a single time. The chain recombines TRBV7-9 with TRBJ2-1; no firm D call. The germline V and J ends were trimmed by 3 bases and 8 bases, with 5 bases remaining between them. CDR3 length: 11 amino acids. CDR1 and CDR2 (germline): SEHNR, FQNEAQ (reference sequence). The CDR3 is CASSFSDEQFF. In nucleotides, the CDR3 is TGTGCCAGCAGCTTTTCGGATGAGCAGTTCTTC.

The chain employs TRBV7-9 and TRBJ1-4, with D perhaps TRBD1 (5 bases). Per germline, CDR1 SEHNR and CDR2 FQNEAQ (reference sequence). The CDR3 totals 16 residues. Between the trimmed V and J ends, which lost 2 bases and 10 bases, there was a span of 20 bases. CDR3 bases: TGTGCCAGCAGCTTAAGAGCCGGGACCGAGGACGGAAAACTGTTTTTT. It specifies CASSLRAGTEDGKLFF.

The chain employs TRBV25-1 and TRBJ1-1; no definite D call. The V and J ends lost 6 bases and 7 bases respectively, with 9 bases between them. Germline lookup yields CDR1 MGHDK and CDR2 SYGVNS. This CDR3 has 11 residues. CDR3: CASREYGEAFF. CDR3 DNA sequence: TGTGCCAGCAGGGAGTACGGTGAAGCTTTCTTT.

The rearrangement joins TRBV12-3 or TRBV12-4 to TRBJ1-1; D gene unclear. The germline V and J ends were trimmed by 3 bases and 11 bases, with 10 bases remaining between them. The CDR3 length is 11 residues. In nucleotides, the CDR3 is TGTGCCAGCAGTTTCTCGGTGGATGCTTTCTTT. Its translation is CASSFSVDAFF.

V and J are TRBV6-6 and TRBJ1-5, with D possibly matching TRBD1 (6 bases). Trimming shortened V by 6 bases and J by 0 bases, and 9 bases separated the two germline ends. Germline V lookup: CDR1 MNHNY, CDR2 SVGAGI (reference sequence). This CDR3 region has 14 residues. The CDR3 reads CASSGQSSNQPQHF. The CDR3 coding sequence is TGTGCCAGCAGCGGACAGTCTAGCAATCAGCCCCAGCATTTT.